Given below is one T cell receptor (beta chain) in context. No antigen is known for it. Base qualities are not provided; no much larger clone lies one nucleotide away. This sample includes further DNA sequences coding for the same CDR3. The data derive from a study of lymphopenia after photon versus proton radiotherapy (dated by TCRdb to between 2018 and 2021). For the study in its entirety: Photon and proton radiation therapy were compared by the study for their immunological effects in patients with gastrointestinal tumors who developed high-grade lymphopenia. The cohort comprised about 22 patients with gastrointestinal tumors who received either photon or proton therapy and then developed lymphopenia. The goal of the study was to characterize the differences between the two radiation modalities in how they affect the immune system. General findings and caveats noted by the study authors: The survival association was assessed only in patients who died, and the authors presented better survival with proton therapy as a possibility rather than a demonstrated result. After the lymphocyte count nadir, photon-treated repertoires showed oligoclonal expansion, especially of CD8+ Temra cells, which drove the drop in diversity. Among patients across the cohort who died, overall survival time showed an inverse correlation with a larger post-nadir drop in TCR diversity. Proton-treated patients stayed relatively stable during treatment, while photon-treated patients lost naive T cells and TCR diversity and gained effector/memory populations.

Inclusive of the bounding cysteine and phenylalanine, the CDR3 is 18 residues long. Just CDR3 DNA is preserved here, 54 bases in frame from base 1. The CDR1 and CDR2 encoded by the germline V gene are SGHTA and FQGNSA. For this chain, trimming is 2 bases at the V end and 6 bases at the J end, and the number of junction bases without a gene match is 13. The receptor library was made with the immunoSEQ multiplex PCR assay. T cell repertoires were profiled by deep sequencing of rearranged TCR beta loci, alongside multiparametric flow cytometry. As stored in TCRdb, this immuneACCESS dataset retains in-frame rearrangements with V and J assigned. A fraction of the clones does not appear; measured against another copy, unresolved V genes explain less than half of the discrepancy, and the remainder lacks a known reason. For this sample there are around 64,000 clones; 87% appear just once. The top ten clonotypes cover around 13% of the sample.

The source is a man older than 75 with esophageal cancer. Sample: peripheral blood, taken from a patient treated with proton-based radiotherapy. The chain is encoded by TRBV7-2 joined to TRBJ2-2; 9 bases in between match TRBD2. The CDR3 in this case is CASSLRALAGGPPGELFF. The DNA reads as follows: TGTGCCAGCAGCTTACGGGCGTTGGCGGGGGGGCCTCCCGGGGAGCTGTTTTTT.